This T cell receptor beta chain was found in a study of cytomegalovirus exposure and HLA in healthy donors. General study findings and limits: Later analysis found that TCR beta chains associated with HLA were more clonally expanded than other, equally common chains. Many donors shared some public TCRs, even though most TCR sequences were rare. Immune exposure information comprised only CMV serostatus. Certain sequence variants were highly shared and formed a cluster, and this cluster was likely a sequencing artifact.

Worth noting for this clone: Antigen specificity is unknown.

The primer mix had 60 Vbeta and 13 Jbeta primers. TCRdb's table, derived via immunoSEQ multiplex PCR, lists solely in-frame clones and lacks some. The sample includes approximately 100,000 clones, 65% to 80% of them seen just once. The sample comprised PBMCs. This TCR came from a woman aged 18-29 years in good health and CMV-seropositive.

Here the CDR3 reads CATSRATQILEAFF. CDR3 bases: TGTGCCACCAGCAGGGCGACACAGATTTTAGAAGCTTTCTTT. The chain links TRBV15 to TRBJ1-1; D call uncertain. The CDR3 runs to 14 residues. The V gene lost 3 bases and the J gene lost 8 bases, with 16 bases spanning the gap. Germline V lookup: CDR1 LNHNV, CDR2 YYDKDF (reference sequence).